This T cell receptor (beta chain) stems from a study of blood T cells in healthy people across ages. Study-level points and caveats: Naive CD4+ cells and diversity were both higher in long-lived donors than in aged donors. Researchers deemed the diversity estimates from one million T cells underestimates.

Only one count was recorded for this clonotype. Its antigen is not identified. PCR was performed a second time for about 6 to 12 cycles using a sample-barcoded 5' primer and a J-beta primer mix. Each cDNA molecule was tagged by a template-switch adaptor that had 12 random nucleotides. TCRdb re-called the 5' RACE reads with MiXCR, one entry per CDR3 protein. The sample lists over 950,000 distinct CDR3 sequences, 51% occurring once. Roughly 10 milliliters was the volume of peripheral blood drawn from each donor. Sequenced sample: blood. The sequence came from a woman aged 60-75 years in good health.

CDR3 in amino acids: CASSDRGVSNQPQHF. The CDR3, as DNA: TGTGCCAGCAGTGACAGGGGCGTTAGCAATCAGCCCCAGCATTTT. The chain has TRBV12-3 or TRBV12-4 and TRBJ1-5; 8 bases align to TRBD1. The CDR3 totals 15 residues. Losses at the gene ends were 5 bases for V and 0 bases for J; bases not matched to a gene: 3.